These T cell receptor beta chains were read from a single sample in a study of CD8 T cells in ankylosing spondylitis. TCRdb re-called the 5' RACE reads through MiXCR, storing one row per CDR3 protein. The sample records 290,000 or so distinct CDR3 sequences, around 21% being singletons. The material sequenced was blood, either unsorted or a sorted T cell fraction (not recorded which). These receptors originate from a female donor with ankylosing spondylitis or in good health (not recorded which). CDR3s include the opening cysteine and the closing phenylalanine or tryptophan. The order of the fields is J gene, V gene, D gene, clone size, CDR3 protein, CDR3 DNA. The D gene is left open where the match is weak. Some rows have no size entry. The others give once, few or many, or a class for an expanded clone.

j_call: TRBJ2-7; v_call: TRBV5-1; d_call: .; clone_size: many; cdr3_aa: CASSLESGLAIHEQYF; cdr3_nt: TGCGCCAGCAGCTTAGAGTCAGGGCTAGCTATCCACGAGCAGTACTTC
j_call: TRBJ2-7; v_call: TRBV6-6; d_call: .; clone_size: few; cdr3_aa: CASSYSGIYEQYF; cdr3_nt: TGTGCCAGCAGTTACTCAGGGATCTACGAGCAGTACTTC
j_call: TRBJ2-3; v_call: TRBV6-5; d_call: TRBD2; clone_size: few; cdr3_aa: CASSYASGRGRDTQYF; cdr3_nt: TGTGCCAGCAGTTATGCTAGCGGGAGAGGAAGAGATACGCAGTATTTT
j_call: TRBJ2-3; v_call: TRBV25-1; d_call: .; clone_size: few; cdr3_aa: CASSEWGTGVWGDPDTQYF; cdr3_nt: TGTGCCAGCAGTGAATGGGGGACGGGAGTTTGGGGGGACCCAGATACGCAGTATTTT
j_call: TRBJ2-5; v_call: TRBV9; d_call: TRBD2; clone_size: many; cdr3_aa: CASSPSGREETQYF; cdr3_nt: TGTGCCAGCAGCCCTAGCGGGAGGGAGGAGACCCAGTACTTC
j_call: TRBJ2-1; v_call: TRBV20-1; d_call: TRBD2; clone_size: .; cdr3_aa: CSAHTRLAGGPSSYNEQFF; cdr3_nt: TGCAGTGCTCACACTCGACTAGCGGGAGGCCCTTCCTCCTACAATGAGCAGTTCTTC
j_call: TRBJ2-5; v_call: TRBV10-3; d_call: .; clone_size: .; cdr3_aa: CAISDSAKTQYF; cdr3_nt: TGTGCCATCAGTGATTCGGCCAAGACCCAGTACTTC
j_call: TRBJ2-3; v_call: TRBV12-3/TRBV12-4; d_call: .; clone_size: few; cdr3_aa: CASSSSGGPDTQYF; cdr3_nt: .
j_call: TRBJ2-7; v_call: TRBV29-1; d_call: TRBD1; clone_size: few; cdr3_aa: CSVDLGQGANEQYF; cdr3_nt: TGCAGCGTTGATTTGGGACAGGGGGCGAACGAGCAGTACTTC
j_call: TRBJ1-5; v_call: TRBV7-2; d_call: TRBD1; clone_size: .; cdr3_aa: CASSPTGVGYEPQHF; cdr3_nt: TGTGCCAGCAGCCCAACAGGGGTGGGCTATGAGCCCCAGCATTTT
j_call: TRBJ2-7; v_call: TRBV12-3/TRBV12-4; d_call: .; clone_size: .; cdr3_aa: CASSLAGLGEQYF; cdr3_nt: TGTGCCAGCAGTTTAGCGGGCCTGGGGGAGCAGTACTTC
j_call: TRBJ2-3; v_call: TRBV11-2; d_call: .; clone_size: .; cdr3_aa: CASTSLPRQAADTQYF; cdr3_nt: TGTGCCAGCACTTCCCTACCTCGACAGGCAGCAGATACGCAGTATTTT
j_call: TRBJ2-2; v_call: TRBV7-2; d_call: .; clone_size: many; cdr3_aa: CASSLDRANTGELFF; cdr3_nt: TGTGCCAGCAGCTTAGACAGAGCGAACACCGGGGAGCTGTTTTTT
j_call: TRBJ2-5; v_call: TRBV4-3; d_call: .; clone_size: .; cdr3_aa: CASSPRLGRGETQYF; cdr3_nt: TGCGCCAGCAGCCCTAGGCTGGGTAGAGGAGAGACCCAGTACTTC
j_call: TRBJ2-2; v_call: TRBV4-3; d_call: TRBD1; clone_size: .; cdr3_aa: CASSQDLQGASGELFF; cdr3_nt: TGCGCCAGCAGCCAAGATTTACAGGGGGCTTCCGGGGAGCTGTTTTTT
j_call: TRBJ2-7; v_call: TRBV15; d_call: TRBD2; clone_size: .; cdr3_aa: CATSREPSGTYEQYF; cdr3_nt: TGTGCCACCAGCAGAGAGCCTAGCGGGACCTACGAGCAGTACTTC
j_call: TRBJ2-7; v_call: TRBV25-1; d_call: .; clone_size: few; cdr3_aa: CATSGGVVKRGYEQYF; cdr3_nt: TGTGCCACCTCGGGGGGCGTCGTAAAACGGGGCTACGAGCAGTACTTC
j_call: TRBJ1-1; v_call: TRBV3-1; d_call: .; clone_size: once; cdr3_aa: CASSQEGWGRDTEAFF; cdr3_nt: TGTGCCAGCAGCCAAGAAGGGTGGGGGAGGGACACTGAAGCTTTCTTT
j_call: TRBJ1-2; v_call: TRBV3-1; d_call: .; clone_size: few; cdr3_aa: CASSPTTNYGYTF; cdr3_nt: TGTGCCAGCAGCCCAACGACCAACTATGGCTACACCTTC
j_call: TRBJ2-5; v_call: TRBV20-1; d_call: TRBD2; clone_size: few; cdr3_aa: CSADIAGGGETQYF; cdr3_nt: TGCAGTGCTGATATAGCGGGAGGTGGAGAGACCCAGTACTTC